Below, 14 T cell receptor beta chains from the same sample are listed, as sequenced in a study of cytomegalovirus exposure and HLA in healthy donors. PCR amplification relied on 60 Vbeta primers (plus 13 Jbeta primers). Libraries were prepared by immunoSEQ multiplex PCR; TCRdb keeps only in-frame clonotypes and omits some of them. The sample lists over 110,000 clones; around 82% were seen once. Sequencing was done on a sample of PBMCs. The receptors were gathered from a woman in her thirties or forties in good health and CMV-seropositive.

This clone was seen once. V gene TRBV28 combines with J gene TRBJ2-1, with TRBD2 as a possible D gene (7 bases). V lost 7 bases to trimming and J lost 4 bases, with 23 bases between them. The length of the CDR3 is 17 residues. Per the germline V gene, CDR1 is MDHEN and CDR2 is SYDVKM. CDR3 DNA: TGTGCCAGCAACTTACGGAAGGCGGGGGCCGTTTACAATGAGCAGTTCTTC. Amino acids: CASNLRKAGAVYNEQFF.

The chain joins TRBV5-1 to TRBJ2-2; D is possibly TRBD2 (7 bases). V lost 1 base and J lost 7, with 17 bases in between. The length of the CDR3 is 16 residues. Looked up from germline, CDR1 is SGHRS and CDR2 is YFSETQ. CDR3 bases: TGCGCCAGCAGCTTGAGTCCGTCGGGGGGCATCGGGGAGCTGTTTTTT. This gives the protein CASSLSPSGGIGELFF.

This chain links TRBV30 with TRBJ2-5; tentative D call: TRBD1 (7 bases). The CDR3 contains 13 residues. The V end lost 2 bases, the J end lost 2 bases, and 9 bases lay between the germline ends. Germline CDR1 is GTSNPN and CDR2 is SVGIG (reference sequence). CDR3 in DNA: TGTGCCTGGAGTCCAGGGGGGCAAGAGACCCAGTACTTC. Translating it yields CAWSPGGQETQYF.

This chain connects TRBV28 to TRBJ2-7; 8 nucleotides line up with TRBD2. Germline values: CDR1 MDHEN, CDR2 SYDVKM. The CDR3 covers 15 residues. Trimming took 6 bases from V and 4 from J; bases not matched to a gene: 11. The CDR3 nucleotides read TGTGCCAGCAGCCCTCAGCGGGAGTTTGGGTACGAGCAGTACTTC. Amino acid sequence: CASSPQREFGYEQYF.

The chain uses TRBV7-6 and TRBJ2-6; possible D gene TRBD2, 6 bases. Germline lookup yields CDR1 SGHVS and CDR2 FNYEAQ. The V end lost 6 bases, the J end lost 0 bases, and 12 bases lay between the germline ends. This CDR3 comprises 16 residues. The CDR3 loop reads CASRPAGGSGANVLTF. The CDR3 bases are TGTGCCAGCAGGCCGGCCGGGGGCTCTGGGGCCAACGTCCTGACTTTC. The full variable domain, rest sourced from reference TRBV7-6 and TRBJ2-6, is GAGVSQSPRYKVTKRGQDVALRCDPISGHVSLYWYRQALGQGPEFLTYFNYEAQQDKSGLPNDRFSAERPEGSISTLTIQRTEQRDSAMYRCASRPAGGSGANVLTFGAGSRLTVL.

The V call is TRBV7-9, the J call TRBJ1-3, with D perhaps matching TRBD1 (5 bases). Trimming removed 3 bases from V and 0 bases from J, with 9 bases in between. The CDR3 has 15 residues. Germline V gives CDR1 SEHNR, CDR2 FQNEAQ (reference sequence). CDR3 sequence reads: CASSLGRYSGNTIYF. CDR3 nucleotide sequence: TGTGCCAGCAGCTTGGGGCGGTACTCTGGAAACACCATATATTTT.

About this clone itself: The junction shows a germline mismatch at one end, possibly a read error. The chain links TRBV4-2 to TRBJ1-1; D might be TRBD1 (5 bases). The CDR3 has 13 residues. Germline V lookup: CDR1 LGHNA, CDR2 YNFKEQ. The DNA of the CDR3 is TGTGCCAGCAGCCAAGATCTTAGGACAAACCAAGGATTT. Protein: CASSQDLRTNQGF.

This chain joins TRBV27 and TRBJ1-1, with TRBD1 as a possible D gene (5 bases). Trimming left V 4 bases short and J 6 bases short, with 12 bases between. Germline V gene data show CDR1 as MNHEY and CDR2 as SMNVEV (reference sequence). The CDR3 runs to 13 residues. The CDR3 DNA reads TGTGCCAGCAGTTCCCCTTGGGGGGCTGAAGCTTTCTTT. Its protein product is CASSSPWGAEAFF.

The chain recombines TRBV7-3 with TRBJ2-5, with 8 positions matching TRBD1. J gave up 5 bases and V 2 bases, and 4 bases lay outside the gene matches. Germline lookup yields CDR1 SGHTA and CDR2 FQGTGA. The CDR3 length is 14 residues. In DNA form, the CDR3 reads TGTGCCAGCAGCTTAGGGCCAGGGGGCGAGACCCAGTACTTC. Translating gives CASSLGPGGETQYF.

In its sample, this clone was seen a few times. CDR3 DNA sequence: TGTGCCAGCAGTCAAAGCACAGATACGCAGTATTTT. Its translation is CASSQSTDTQYF. The rearrangement uses TRBV2 and TRBJ2-3; D call uncertain. CDR1 and CDR2 from the germline V gene are SNHLY and FYNNEI. The V end lost 5 bases, the J end lost 0 bases, and 3 bases lay between the germline ends. CDR3 length: 12 residues.

The chain has TRBV7-2 and TRBJ1-2; TRBD1 matches at 8 bases. The CDR3 is made up of 13 amino acids. Germline lookup yields CDR1 SGHTA and CDR2 FQGNSA. The V and J ends lost 5 bases and 6 bases, in that order; junction bases with no gene match: 5. CDR3 residues: CASSQGAGNGYTF. The CDR3 region has the DNA TGTGCCAGCAGCCAGGGGGCCGGGAATGGCTACACCTTC.

The chain couples TRBV5-4 to TRBJ2-3, with a tentative D call TRBD1 (6 bases). Trimming removed 0 bases from V and 2 bases from J, with 7 bases in between. The germline V gene encodes CDR1 SGHNT and CDR2 YYREEE (reference sequence). The CDR3 length is 14 residues. CDR3 sequence: CASSLGQDTDTQYF. DNA of the CDR3: TGTGCCAGCAGCTTGGGACAGGACACAGATACGCAGTATTTT.

V and J are TRBV27 and TRBJ1-2, with TRBD1 matching 8 bases. With 5 bases clipped from V and 5 bases from J, the junction kept 7 bases outside the gene matches. Germline V lookup: CDR1 MNHEY, CDR2 SMNVEV (reference sequence). The CDR3 consists of 14 residues. CDR3 residues: CASSPLQGVYGYTF. CDR3 coding DNA: TGTGCCAGCAGTCCCCTACAGGGGGTTTATGGCTACACCTTC.

This clone occurred a few times. This sequence joins TRBV6-5 and TRBJ1-1, with TRBD1 matching 10 bases. The ends lost 6 bases at V and 5 bases at J; junction bases unmatched: 9. Looked up from germline, CDR1 is MNHEY and CDR2 is SVGAGI. CDR3 size: 15 residues. DNA of the CDR3: TGTGCCAGCAGCCTTATGACAGGGGGCAAAACTGAAGCTTTCTTT. Encoded protein: CASSLMTGGKTEAFF.